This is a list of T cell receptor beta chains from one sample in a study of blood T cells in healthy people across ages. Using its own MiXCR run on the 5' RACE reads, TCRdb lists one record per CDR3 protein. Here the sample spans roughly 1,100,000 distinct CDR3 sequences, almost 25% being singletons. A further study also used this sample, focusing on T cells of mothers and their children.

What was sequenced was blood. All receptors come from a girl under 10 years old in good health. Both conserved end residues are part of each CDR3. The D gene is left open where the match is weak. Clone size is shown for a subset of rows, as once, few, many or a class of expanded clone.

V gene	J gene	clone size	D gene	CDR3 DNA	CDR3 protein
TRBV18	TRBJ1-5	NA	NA	TGTGCCAGCTCACACGACGACGGCAATCAGCCCCAGCATTTT	CASSHDDGNQPQHF
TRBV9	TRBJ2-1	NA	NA	TGTGCCAGCAGCGTAGCTGGCCTAGTAGATGAGCAGTTCTTC	CASSVAGLVDEQFF
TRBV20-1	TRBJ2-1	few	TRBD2	TGCAGTGCTAGGGCTAATAGCGGGGCAAATGAGCAGTTCTTC	CSARANSGANEQFF
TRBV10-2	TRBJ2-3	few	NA	TGCGCCAGCACCGAGGGTATGTTAGGCACAGATGCGCAGTATTTT	CASTEGMLGTDAQYF
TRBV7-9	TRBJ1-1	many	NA	TGTGCCAGCGGCCGAGGGAACACTGAAGCTTTCTTT	CASGRGNTEAFF
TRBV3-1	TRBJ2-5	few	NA	TGTGCCAGCAGCCCCCGGGACGAAGAGACCCAGTACTTC	CASSPRDEETQYF
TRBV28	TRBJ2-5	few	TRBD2	TGTGCCAGCAGTTTATTCACTAGCGGGAGGGGGCAAGAGACCCAGTACTTC	CASSLFTSGRGQETQYF
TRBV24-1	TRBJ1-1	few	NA	TGTGCCACCAGTGACAACGGGGAAGCTTTCTTT	CATSDNGEAFF
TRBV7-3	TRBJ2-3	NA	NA	TGTGCCAGCAGCTTAGAAGGCTTATACACAGATACGCAGTATTTT	CASSLEGLYTDTQYF
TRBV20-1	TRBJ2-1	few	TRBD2	TGCAGTGCTAGCCCACCGGGTACTAGCGGGGATTATGAGCAGTTCTTC	CSASPPGTSGDYEQFF
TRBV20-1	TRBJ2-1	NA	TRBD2	TGCAGTGCCTTTGAACTAGCGGAGAACAATGAGCAGTTCTTC	CSAFELAENNEQFF
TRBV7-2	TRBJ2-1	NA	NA	TGTGCCGGCAGCCCACAGGGGACTGACGACAATGAGCAGTTCTTC	CAGSPQGTDDNEQFF
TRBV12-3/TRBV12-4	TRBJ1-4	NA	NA	TGTGCCAGCAGTTTACCCGTTGGGCAGGATAATGAAAAACTGTTTTTT	CASSLPVGQDNEKLFF
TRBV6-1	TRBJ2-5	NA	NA	TGTGCCAGCGCCCGGGACAACAAAGAGACCCAGTACTTC	CASARDNKETQYF
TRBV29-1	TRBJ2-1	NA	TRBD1	TGCAGCGTCGAAGAGGACAGGGGTGAGTTCTTC	CSVEEDRGEFF
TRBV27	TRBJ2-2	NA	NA	TGTGCCAGCAGTCCGTTGTGGAAGGGGCGCACCGGGGAGCTGTTTTTT	CASSPLWKGRTGELFF
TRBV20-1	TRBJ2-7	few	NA	TGCAGTGCTAGCGACGGGGGTTTGTCCTACGAGCAGTACTTC	CSASDGGLSYEQYF
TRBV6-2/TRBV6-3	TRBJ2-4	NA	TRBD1	TGTGCCAGCACTACCAGGGACAGTAGAAACATTCAGTACTTC	CASTTRDSRNIQYF
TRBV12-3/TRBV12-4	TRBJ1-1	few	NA	TGTGCCAGCAGCCTCACACCGACCGGGAACACTGAAGCTTTCTTT	CASSLTPTGNTEAFF
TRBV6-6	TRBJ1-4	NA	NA	TGTGCCAGCAGTTACTCGGCAGGGGAAAAACTGTTTTTT	CASSYSAGEKLFF
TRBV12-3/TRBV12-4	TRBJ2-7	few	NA	TGTGCCAGCAGTCCTACAGGCGTCGCCTACGAGCAGTACTTC	CASSPTGVAYEQYF
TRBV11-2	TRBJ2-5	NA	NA	TGTGCCAGCAGCTCACGGAATGGGGATGGCCAAGAGACCCAGTACTTC	CASSSRNGDGQETQYF
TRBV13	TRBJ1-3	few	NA	TGTGCCAGCAGCCTGCCAGGGTTCTCTGGAAACACCATATATTTT	CASSLPGFSGNTIYF